This is a list of T cell receptor beta chains from one sample in a study of memory CD4+ T cells and cytomegalovirus serostatus. TCRdb's table, derived via immunoSEQ multiplex PCR, lists solely in-frame clones and lacks some. This sample yields over 40,000 clones, of which 75% to 85% are seen a single time; about 0.79% belongs to the top ten. The sample was memory CD4+ T cells from blood. The receptors stem from an adult in good health and CMV-seronegative. The CDR3 runs from the conserved cysteine through the conserved F or W. Each record gives: D gene, J gene, V gene, clone size, CDR3 DNA, CDR3 protein. A D gene is named only where the DNA matches it firmly. Rows give clone size only sometimes, using once, few, many, or a class for an expanded clone.

TRBD2 TRBJ2-3 TRBV4-1 - TGCGCCAGTAAGCGGGGGGGTGTTGAAGATACGCAGTATTTT CASKRGGVEDTQYF
- TRBJ1-1 TRBV10-3 - TGTGCCATCAGTTACAGTGAGAACACTGAAGCTTTCTTT CAISYSENTEAFF
- TRBJ2-6 TRBV4-1 - TGCGCCAGCAGCCGGCCCAGCTCTGGGGCCAACGTCCTGACTTTC CASSRPSSGANVLTF
- TRBJ1-1 TRBV4-3 - TGCGCCAGCAGCGCACAGGGAAGAGGGACTGAAGCTTTCTTT CASSAQGRGTEAFF
TRBD1 TRBJ1-4 TRBV15 - TGTGCCACCAGCAGAGACGGGACAGGGGGTGAAAAACTGTTTTTT CATSRDGTGGEKLFF
- TRBJ2-1 TRBV4-1 - TGCGCCAGCAGCCAAGACTCTCGGGCCAGTTACTCCTACAATGAGCAGTTCTTC CASSQDSRASYSYNEQFF
TRBD2 TRBJ2-3 TRBV28 - TGTGCCAGCAGCGGGAGGGACTCCGGACCTGTCACAGATACGCAGTATTTT CASSGRDSGPVTDTQYF
- TRBJ2-1 TRBV29-1 few TGCAGCGTCTACAAGGGAGGTGGGCATGAGCAGTTCTTC CSVYKGGGHEQFF
- TRBJ2-4 TRBV7-2 - TGTGCCAGCAGCTCATGGGGGGGGCGAGCCAAAAACATTCAGTACTTC CASSSWGGRAKNIQYF
- TRBJ2-2 TRBV10-3 once TGTGCCATCAGTAGTTCTGAATACAACACCGGGGAGCTGTTTTTT CAISSSEYNTGELFF
- TRBJ1-5 TRBV12-5 - TGTGCTAGTGGTTTGGGAAGGAGTCAGCCCCAGCATTTT CASGLGRSQPQHF
- TRBJ1-2 TRBV6-1 - TGTGCCAGCAGTGGACGGGACTATGGCTACACCTTC CASSGRDYGYTF
- TRBJ1-1 TRBV6-6 - TGTGCCAGCAGAGGAGGTTACACTGAAGCTTTCTTT CASRGGYTEAFF
TRBD2 TRBJ2-5 TRBV4-1 - TGCGCCAGCAGCCAAGATGGGACTAGCGGGGGGGAGACCCAGTACTTC CASSQDGTSGGETQYF
TRBD2 TRBJ2-7 TRBV6-1 - TGTGCCAGCAGTGAAGCCCGGGGGGCCTACGAGCAGTACTTC CASSEARGAYEQYF
TRBD2 TRBJ2-5 TRBV9 - TGTGCCAGCAGCCCTAGCGGGGGGGCAGAGACCCAGTACTTC CASSPSGGAETQYF
TRBD1 TRBJ2-2 TRBV6-5 - TGTGCCAGCAGCCCGACAGGGGGATTTGGAGAGCTGTTTTTT CASSPTGGFGELFF
TRBD1 TRBJ2-7 TRBV18 - TGTGCCAGCTCACCCTGGGACAGCCGCTCCTACGAGCAGTACTTC CASSPWDSRSYEQYF
TRBD1 TRBJ1-5 TRBV6-6 once TGTGCCAGCACCGACCAGGGGGCCAGCGGGCAGCCCCAGCATTTT CASTDQGASGQPQHF
- TRBJ1-4 TRBV27 - TGTGCCAGCAGTTTCAAGGACAGCTGGGGTGAAAAACTGTTTTTT CASSFKDSWGEKLFF
- TRBJ2-7 TRBV5-4 - TGTGCCAGCAGCTTTTACAGCTCCTACGAGCAGTACTTC CASSFYSSYEQYF
- TRBJ1-3 TRBV27 - TGTGCCAGCAAGGGGCGTGATTATGGAAACACCATATATTTT CASKGRDYGNTIYF
- TRBJ1-4 TRBV30 - TGTGCCTGGAGTGTAGGGGGGGCCCCGACGGCCCGAAAACTGTTTTTT CAWSVGGAPTARKLFF
TRBD1 TRBJ1-1 TRBV30 - TGTGCCTGGAGTGGCCGACAGGGGATTGACACTGAAGCTTTCTTT CAWSGRQGIDTEAFF